Sequencing of this TCR beta chain was carried out in a study of cytomegalovirus exposure and HLA in healthy donors. Notes on the study in general: Reportedly, a later analysis found an Asian-associated ancestry cluster had fewer N-insertions than the roughly 700-donor mean.

This clone appeared a few times. What it binds is not known. Relative to the germline gene, one junction end is altered; a read error may explain this. This CDR3 spans 15 amino acids. Germline-derived CDR1 and CDR2 are SEHNR and FQNEAQ (reference sequence). Primers included in the PCR were 60 Vbeta and 13 Jbeta primers. Produced via immunoSEQ multiplex PCR; TCRdb's table is partial and in-frame only. The table shows around 120,000 clones, with around three quarters occurring only once. This rearrangement joins TRBV7-9 to TRBJ2-5, with D possibly being TRBD1 (5 bases). Sequencing was performed on PBMCs. This TCR derives from a woman aged 45 to 65 in good health and CMV-seronegative. The CDR3 sequence: CASCFQRQFGETQYF. The CDR3 nucleotides read TGTGCCAGCTGCTTCCAACGACAGTTCGGGGAGACCCAGTACTTC.